The source of this TCR beta chain is a study of blood T cell repertoires in COVID-19. As for the study in general: PBMCs, B-cell-depleted T cells, or T cells were the source of the cDNA or gDNA that made up the material.

Only in-frame clones appear in the TCRdb table, and some are missing; sequencing was by immunoSEQ multiplex PCR. The sample shows some 100,000 clones, about four fifths of them seen only once. The germline CDR1 and CDR2 sequences are LNHDA and SQIVND (reference sequence). The CDR3 is made up of 11 amino acids. Trimming took 4 bases from V and 6 from J, leaving 5 bases between them. The sample taken for sequencing was peripheral blood. This rearrangement joins TRBV19 to TRBJ2-3; D unclear. The sequence was collected from a man aged 45-65 years with active or convalescent COVID-19. CDR3 region: CASSKHDTQYF. Here the CDR3 DNA reads TGTGCCAGTAGTAAACACGATACGCAGTATTTT. Full variable domain (rest looked up from reference TRBV19 and TRBJ2-3): DGGITQSPKYLFRKEGQNVTLSCEQNLNHDAMYWYRQDPGQGLRLIYYSQIVNDFQKGDIAEGYSVSREKKESFPLTVTSAQKNPTAFYLCASSKHDTQYFGPGTRLTVL.